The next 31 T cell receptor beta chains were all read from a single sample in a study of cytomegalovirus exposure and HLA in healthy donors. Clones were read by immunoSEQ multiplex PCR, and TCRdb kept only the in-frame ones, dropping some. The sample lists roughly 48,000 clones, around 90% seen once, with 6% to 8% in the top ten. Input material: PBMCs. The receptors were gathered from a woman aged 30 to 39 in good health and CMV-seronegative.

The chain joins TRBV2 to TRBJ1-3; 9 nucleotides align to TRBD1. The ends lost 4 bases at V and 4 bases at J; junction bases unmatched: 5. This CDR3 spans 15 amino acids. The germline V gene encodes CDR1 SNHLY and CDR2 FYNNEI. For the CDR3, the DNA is TGTGCCAGCAGTGTACAGGGGGCGTGGGGAAACACCATATATTTT. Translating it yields CASSVQGAWGNTIYF.

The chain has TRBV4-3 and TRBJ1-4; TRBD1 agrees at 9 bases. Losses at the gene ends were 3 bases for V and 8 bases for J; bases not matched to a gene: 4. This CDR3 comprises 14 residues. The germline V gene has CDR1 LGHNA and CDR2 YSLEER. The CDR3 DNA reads TGCGCCAGCAGCCAGGGGACAGGGAGCGAAAAACTGTTTTTT. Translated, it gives CASSQGTGSEKLFF.

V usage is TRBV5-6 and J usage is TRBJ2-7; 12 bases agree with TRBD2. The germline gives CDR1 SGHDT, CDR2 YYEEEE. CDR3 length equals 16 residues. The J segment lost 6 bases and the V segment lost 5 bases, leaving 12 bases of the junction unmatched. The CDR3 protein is CASRRDRGLAGIEQYF. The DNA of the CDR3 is TGTGCCAGCAGACGTGACCGAGGACTAGCGGGAATCGAGCAGTACTTC.

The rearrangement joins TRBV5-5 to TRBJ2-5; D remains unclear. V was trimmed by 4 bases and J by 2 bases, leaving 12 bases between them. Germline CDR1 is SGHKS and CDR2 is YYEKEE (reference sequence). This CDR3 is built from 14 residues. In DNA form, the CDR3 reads TGTGCCAGCAGCCTCACCGGGTTGCAAGAGACCCAGTACTTC. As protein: CASSLTGLQETQYF.

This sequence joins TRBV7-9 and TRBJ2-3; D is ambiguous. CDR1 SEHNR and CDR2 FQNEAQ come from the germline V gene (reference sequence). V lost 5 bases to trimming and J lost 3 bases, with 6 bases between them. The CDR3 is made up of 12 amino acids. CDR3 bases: TGTGCCAGCAGCCCCGTAACAGATACGCAGTATTTT. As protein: CASSPVTDTQYF.

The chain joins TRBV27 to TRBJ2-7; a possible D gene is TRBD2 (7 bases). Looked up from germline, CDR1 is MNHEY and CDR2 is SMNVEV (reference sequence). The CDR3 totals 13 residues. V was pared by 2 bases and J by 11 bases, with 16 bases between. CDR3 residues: CASSLEGRGGEYF. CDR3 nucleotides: TGTGCCAGCAGTTTAGAGGGCAGGGGAGGGGAGTACTTC.

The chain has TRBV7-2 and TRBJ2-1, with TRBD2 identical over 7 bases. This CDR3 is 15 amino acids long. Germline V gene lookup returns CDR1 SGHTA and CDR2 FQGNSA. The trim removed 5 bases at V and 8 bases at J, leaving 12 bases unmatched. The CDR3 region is CASSLLARDPYEQFF. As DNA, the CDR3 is TGTGCCAGCAGCCTACTAGCGCGGGATCCCTATGAGCAGTTCTTC.

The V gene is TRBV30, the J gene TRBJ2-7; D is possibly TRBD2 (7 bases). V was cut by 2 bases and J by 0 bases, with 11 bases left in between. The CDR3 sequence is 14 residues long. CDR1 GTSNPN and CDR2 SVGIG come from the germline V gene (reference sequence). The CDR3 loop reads CAWSKGGDSYEQYF. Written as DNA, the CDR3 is TGTGCCTGGAGTAAGGGGGGGGACTCCTACGAGCAGTACTTC.

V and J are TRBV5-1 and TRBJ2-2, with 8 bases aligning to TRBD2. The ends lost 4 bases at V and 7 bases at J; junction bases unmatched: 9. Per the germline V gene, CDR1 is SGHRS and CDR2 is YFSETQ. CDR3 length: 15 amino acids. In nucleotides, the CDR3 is TGCGCCAGCAGCAAGGGACTAGATGACGGCGGGGAGCTGTTTTTT. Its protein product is CASSKGLDDGGELFF. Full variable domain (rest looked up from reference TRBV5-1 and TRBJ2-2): KAGVTQTPRYLIKTRGQQVTLSCSPISGHRSVSWYQQTPGQGLQFLFEYFSETQRNKGNFPGRFSGRQFSNSRSEMNVSTLELGDSALYLCASSKGLDDGGELFFGEGSRLTVL.

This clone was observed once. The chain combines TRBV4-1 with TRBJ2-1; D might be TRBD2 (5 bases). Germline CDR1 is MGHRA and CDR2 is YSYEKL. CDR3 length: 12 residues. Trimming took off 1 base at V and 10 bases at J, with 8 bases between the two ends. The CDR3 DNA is TGCGCCAGCAGCCAAGGGACTTACGAGCAGTTCTTC. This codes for CASSQGTYEQFF.

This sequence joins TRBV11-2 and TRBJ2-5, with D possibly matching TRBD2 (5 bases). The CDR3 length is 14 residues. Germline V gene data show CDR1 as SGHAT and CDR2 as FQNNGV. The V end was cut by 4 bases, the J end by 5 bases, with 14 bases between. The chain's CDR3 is CASSYDGTGETQYF. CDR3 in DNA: TGTGCCAGCAGCTATGACGGCACGGGGGAGACCCAGTACTTC.

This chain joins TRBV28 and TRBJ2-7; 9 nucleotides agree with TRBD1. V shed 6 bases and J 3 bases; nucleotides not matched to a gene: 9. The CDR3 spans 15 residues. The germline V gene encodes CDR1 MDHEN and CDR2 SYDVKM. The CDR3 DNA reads TGTGCCAGCAGCAGTAATCCGGGACAGGGCTACGAGCAGTACTTC. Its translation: CASSSNPGQGYEQYF. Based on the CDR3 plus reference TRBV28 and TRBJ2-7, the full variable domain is DVKVTQSSRYLVKRTGEKVFLECVQDMDHENMFWYRQDPGLGLRLIYFSYDVKMKEKGDIPEGYSVSREKKERFSLILESASTNQTSMYLCASSSNPGQGYEQYFGPGTRLTVT.

CDR3 loop: CASSYGAGETEAFF. The CDR3 nucleotides are TGTGCCAGCAGTTACGGGGCAGGCGAGACTGAAGCTTTCTTT. The chain carries TRBV6-5 and TRBJ1-1; D possibly corresponds to TRBD1 (5 bases). The V gene's germline CDR1 is MNHEY and CDR2 SVGAGI. This CDR3 is built from 14 residues. The V and J ends lost 2 bases and 5 bases respectively, with 12 bases between them.

CDR3 in amino acids: CASRPRGGANGYTF. In nucleotides, the CDR3 is TGTGCCAGCAGACCCAGGGGAGGGGCCAATGGCTACACCTTC. The J gene is TRBJ1-2, the V gene TRBV6-5; D possibly corresponds to TRBD1 (6 bases). The germline CDR1 and CDR2 sequences are MNHEY and SVGAGI. The CDR3 sequence is 14 residues long. The V and J ends lost 6 bases and 6 bases respectively, with 17 bases between them.

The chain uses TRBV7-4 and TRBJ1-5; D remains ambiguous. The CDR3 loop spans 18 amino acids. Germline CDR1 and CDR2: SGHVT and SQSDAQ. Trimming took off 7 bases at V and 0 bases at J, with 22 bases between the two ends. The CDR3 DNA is TGTGCCAGCATCGTTAGCGGAACTCCCAGAGGTAGCAATCAGCCCCAGCATTTT. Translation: CASIVSGTPRGSNQPQHF. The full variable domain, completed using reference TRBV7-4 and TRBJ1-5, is GAGVSQSPRYKVAKRGRDVALRCDSISGHVTLYWYRQTLGQGSEVLTYSQSDAQRDKSGRPSGRFSAERPERSVSTLKIQRTEQGDSAVYLCASIVSGTPRGSNQPQHFGDGTRLSIL.

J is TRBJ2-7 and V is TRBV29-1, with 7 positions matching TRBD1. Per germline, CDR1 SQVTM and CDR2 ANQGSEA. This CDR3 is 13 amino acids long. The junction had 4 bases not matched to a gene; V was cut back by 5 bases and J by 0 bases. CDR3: CSVRDSHSYEQYF. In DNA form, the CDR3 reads TGCAGCGTTCGGGACAGTCACTCCTACGAGCAGTACTTC.

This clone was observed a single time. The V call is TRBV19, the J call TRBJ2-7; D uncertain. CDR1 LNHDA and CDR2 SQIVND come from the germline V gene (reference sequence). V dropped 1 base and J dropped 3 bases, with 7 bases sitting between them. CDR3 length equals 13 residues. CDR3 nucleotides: TGTGCCAGTAGTATAGGAACAGACTACGAGCAGTACTTC. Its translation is CASSIGTDYEQYF. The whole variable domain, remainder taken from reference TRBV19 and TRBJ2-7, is DGGITQSPKYLFRKEGQNVTLSCEQNLNHDAMYWYRQDPGQGLRLIYYSQIVNDFQKGDIAEGYSVSREKKESFPLTVTSAQKNPTAFYLCASSIGTDYEQYFGPGTRLTVT.

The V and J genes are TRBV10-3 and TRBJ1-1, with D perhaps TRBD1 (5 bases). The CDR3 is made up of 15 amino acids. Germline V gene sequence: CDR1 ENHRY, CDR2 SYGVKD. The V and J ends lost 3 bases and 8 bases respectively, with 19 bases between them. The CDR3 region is CAISDLYGDAGEAFF. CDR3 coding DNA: TGTGCCATCAGTGATCTCTACGGGGACGCGGGAGAAGCTTTCTTT.

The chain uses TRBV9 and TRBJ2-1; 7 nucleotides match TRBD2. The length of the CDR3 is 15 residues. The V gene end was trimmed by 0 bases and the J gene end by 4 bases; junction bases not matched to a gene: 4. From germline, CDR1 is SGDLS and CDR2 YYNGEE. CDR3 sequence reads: CASSVAASGYNEQFF. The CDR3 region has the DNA TGTGCCAGCAGCGTAGCGGCTAGCGGTTACAATGAGCAGTTCTTC.

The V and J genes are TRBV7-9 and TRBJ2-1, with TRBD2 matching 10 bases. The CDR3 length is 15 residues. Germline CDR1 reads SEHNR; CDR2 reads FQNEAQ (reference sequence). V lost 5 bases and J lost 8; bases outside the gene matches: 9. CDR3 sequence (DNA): TGTGCCAGCAGCGAAGCGGGAGGGCCACTTGATGAGCAGTTCTTC. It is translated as CASSEAGGPLDEQFF. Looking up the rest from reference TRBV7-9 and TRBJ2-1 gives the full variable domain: DTGVSQNPRHKITKRGQNVTFRCDPISEHNRLYWYRQTLGQGPEFLTYFQNEAQLEKSRLLSDRFSAERPKGSFSTLEIQRTEQGDSAMYLCASSEAGGPLDEQFFGPGTRLTVL.

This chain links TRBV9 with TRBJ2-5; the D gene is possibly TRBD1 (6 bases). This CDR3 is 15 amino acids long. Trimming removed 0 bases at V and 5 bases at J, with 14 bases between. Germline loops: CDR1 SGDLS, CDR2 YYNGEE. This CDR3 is CASSVGTVQGETQYF. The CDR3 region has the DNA TGTGCCAGCAGCGTAGGGACAGTCCAGGGGGAGACCCAGTACTTC. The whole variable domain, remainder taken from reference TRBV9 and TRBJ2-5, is DSGVTQTPKHLITATGQRVTLRCSPRSGDLSVYWYQQSLDQGLQFLIQYYNGEERAKGNILERFSAQQFPDLHSELNLSSLELGDSALYFCASSVGTVQGETQYFGPGTRLLVL.

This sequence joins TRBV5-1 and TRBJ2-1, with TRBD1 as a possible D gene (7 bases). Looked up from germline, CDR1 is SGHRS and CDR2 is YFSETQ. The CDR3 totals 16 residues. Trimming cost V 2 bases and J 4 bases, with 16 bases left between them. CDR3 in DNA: TGCGCCAGCAGCTTCCTGGCAGGGGGGATATACAATGAGCAGTTCTTC. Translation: CASSFLAGGIYNEQFF.

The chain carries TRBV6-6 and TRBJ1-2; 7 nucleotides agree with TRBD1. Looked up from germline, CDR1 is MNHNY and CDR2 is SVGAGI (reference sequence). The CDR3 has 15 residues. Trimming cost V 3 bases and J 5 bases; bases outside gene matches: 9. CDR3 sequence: CASSYQHTGAYGYTF. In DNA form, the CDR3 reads TGTGCCAGCAGTTATCAACACACAGGGGCATATGGCTACACCTTC.

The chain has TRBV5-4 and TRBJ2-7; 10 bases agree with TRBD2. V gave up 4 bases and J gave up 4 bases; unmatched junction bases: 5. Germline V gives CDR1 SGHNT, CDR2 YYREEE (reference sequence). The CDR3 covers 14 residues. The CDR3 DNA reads TGTGCCAGCAGCGCCGGGACTAGCGTTTACGAGCAGTACTTC. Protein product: CASSAGTSVYEQYF.

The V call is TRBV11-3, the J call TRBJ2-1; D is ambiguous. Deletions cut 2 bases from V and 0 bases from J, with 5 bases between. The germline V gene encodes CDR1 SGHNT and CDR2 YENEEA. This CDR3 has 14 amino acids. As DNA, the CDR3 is TGTGCCAGCAGCTTAAGTAGCTCCTACAATGAGCAGTTCTTC. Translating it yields CASSLSSSYNEQFF.

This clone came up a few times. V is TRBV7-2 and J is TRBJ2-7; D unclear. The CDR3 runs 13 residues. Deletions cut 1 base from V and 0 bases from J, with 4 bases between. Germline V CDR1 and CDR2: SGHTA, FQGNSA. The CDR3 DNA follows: TGTGCCAGCAGCTTAGACTCCTCCTACGAGCAGTACTTC. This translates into CASSLDSSYEQYF.

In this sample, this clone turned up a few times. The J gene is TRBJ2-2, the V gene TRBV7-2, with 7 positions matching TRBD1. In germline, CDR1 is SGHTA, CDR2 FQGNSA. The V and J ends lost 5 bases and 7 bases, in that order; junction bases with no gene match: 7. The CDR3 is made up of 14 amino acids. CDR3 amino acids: CASSPTGTVGELFF. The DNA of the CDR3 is TGTGCCAGCAGCCCAACCGGGACAGTCGGGGAGCTGTTTTTT.

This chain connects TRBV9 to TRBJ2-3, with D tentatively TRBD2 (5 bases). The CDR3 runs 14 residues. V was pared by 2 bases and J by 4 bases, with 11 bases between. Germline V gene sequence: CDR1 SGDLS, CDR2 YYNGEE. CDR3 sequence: CASSVGESPDTQYF. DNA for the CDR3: TGTGCCAGCAGCGTCGGGGAGTCCCCAGATACGCAGTATTTT.

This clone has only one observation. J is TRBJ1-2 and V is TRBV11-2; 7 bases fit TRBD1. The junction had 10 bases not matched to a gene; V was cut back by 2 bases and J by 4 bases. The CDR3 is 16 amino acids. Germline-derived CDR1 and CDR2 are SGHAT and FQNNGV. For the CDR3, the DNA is TGTGCCAGCAGCTTAACCCCGACAGGGACTCCCTATGGCTACACCTTC. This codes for CASSLTPTGTPYGYTF.

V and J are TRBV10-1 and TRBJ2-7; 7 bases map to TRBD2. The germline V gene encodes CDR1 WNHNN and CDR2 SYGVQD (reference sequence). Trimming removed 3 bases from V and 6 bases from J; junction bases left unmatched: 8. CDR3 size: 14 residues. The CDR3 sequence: CASSDLAGVGEQYF. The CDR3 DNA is TGCGCCAGCAGTGATTTGGCGGGAGTGGGCGAGCAGTACTTC.

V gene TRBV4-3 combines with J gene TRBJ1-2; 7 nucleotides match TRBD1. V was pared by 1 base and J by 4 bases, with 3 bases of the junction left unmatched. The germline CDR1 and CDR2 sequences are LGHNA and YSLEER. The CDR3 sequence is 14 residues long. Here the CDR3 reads CASSQGQGGYGYTF. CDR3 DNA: TGCGCCAGCAGCCAAGGACAGGGAGGCTATGGCTACACCTTC.